The rows below give T cell receptor beta chains drawn from one sample of a study of blood T cell repertoires in COVID-19. This table comes from immunoSEQ multiplex PCR, and its TCRdb copy is limited to in-frame clones, with some not included. Here the sample spans around 300,000 clones, approximately 92% being singletons. Sequenced: PBMCs or T cells enriched from blood (not recorded which). The receptors shown here come from a woman aged 25 to 45 who had recovered from COVID-19. Both conserved end residues are part of each CDR3. Each record gives: D gene, J gene, V gene, clone size, CDR3 length, CDR3 protein, CDR3 DNA. The D gene is left open where the match is weak. The size of a clone is reported for some rows only, either as once, few or many, or as a class for expanded clones.

>TRBD2|TRBJ2-1|TRBV7-2|-|15
CASSYMGLVKNEQFF
TGTGCCAGCAGCTACATGGGACTAGTTAAGAATGAGCAGTTCTTC
>-|TRBJ1-3|TRBV28|few|15
CASSIRHLPGNTIYF
TGTGCCAGCAGTATTCGACATCTACCTGGAAACACCATATATTTT
>-|TRBJ1-4|TRBV19|once|13
CATSVGQSEKLFF
TGTGCCACCTCTGTGGGCCAGAGTGAAAAACTGTTTTTT
>TRBD2|TRBJ2-1|TRBV7-9|-|16
CASSQQGLAGGLEQFF
TGTGCCAGCAGCCAACAGGGACTAGCGGGAGGCCTTGAGCAGTTCTTC
>-|TRBJ1-1|TRBV18|-|13
CASSGGENTEAFF
TGTGCCAGCTCGGGAGGGGAGAACACTGAAGCTTTCTTT
>-|TRBJ1-3|TRBV4-3|-|16
CASSQEWQDSGNTIYF
TGCGCCAGCAGCCAAGAGTGGCAGGACTCTGGAAACACCATATATTTT
>-|TRBJ1-2|TRBV2|-|11
CASSDSYGYTF
TGTGCCAGCAGTGACAGTTATGGCTACACCTTC
>-|TRBJ1-3|TRBV6-5|-|13
CASNRGDGNTIYF
TGTGCCAGCAACCGGGGAGACGGAAACACCATATATTTT
>TRBD1|TRBJ2-1|TRBV28|-|15
CASSSTGQSYNEQFF
TGTGCCAGCAGTTCAACGGGACAGAGCTACAATGAGCAGTTCTTC
>TRBD1|TRBJ1-5|TRBV4-1|-|15
CASSPDRTTNQPQHF
TGCGCCAGCAGCCCGGACAGGACTACGAATCAGCCCCAGCATTTT
>-|TRBJ2-3|TRBV7-8|-|15
CASSRGAASTDTQYF
TGTGCCAGCAGCCGGGGGGCCGCCAGCACAGATACGCAGTATTTT
>-|TRBJ1-5|TRBV3-1/TRBV3-2|-|14
CASSPYASNQPQHF
TGTGCCAGCAGCCCCTACGCGAGCAATCAGCCCCAGCATTTT